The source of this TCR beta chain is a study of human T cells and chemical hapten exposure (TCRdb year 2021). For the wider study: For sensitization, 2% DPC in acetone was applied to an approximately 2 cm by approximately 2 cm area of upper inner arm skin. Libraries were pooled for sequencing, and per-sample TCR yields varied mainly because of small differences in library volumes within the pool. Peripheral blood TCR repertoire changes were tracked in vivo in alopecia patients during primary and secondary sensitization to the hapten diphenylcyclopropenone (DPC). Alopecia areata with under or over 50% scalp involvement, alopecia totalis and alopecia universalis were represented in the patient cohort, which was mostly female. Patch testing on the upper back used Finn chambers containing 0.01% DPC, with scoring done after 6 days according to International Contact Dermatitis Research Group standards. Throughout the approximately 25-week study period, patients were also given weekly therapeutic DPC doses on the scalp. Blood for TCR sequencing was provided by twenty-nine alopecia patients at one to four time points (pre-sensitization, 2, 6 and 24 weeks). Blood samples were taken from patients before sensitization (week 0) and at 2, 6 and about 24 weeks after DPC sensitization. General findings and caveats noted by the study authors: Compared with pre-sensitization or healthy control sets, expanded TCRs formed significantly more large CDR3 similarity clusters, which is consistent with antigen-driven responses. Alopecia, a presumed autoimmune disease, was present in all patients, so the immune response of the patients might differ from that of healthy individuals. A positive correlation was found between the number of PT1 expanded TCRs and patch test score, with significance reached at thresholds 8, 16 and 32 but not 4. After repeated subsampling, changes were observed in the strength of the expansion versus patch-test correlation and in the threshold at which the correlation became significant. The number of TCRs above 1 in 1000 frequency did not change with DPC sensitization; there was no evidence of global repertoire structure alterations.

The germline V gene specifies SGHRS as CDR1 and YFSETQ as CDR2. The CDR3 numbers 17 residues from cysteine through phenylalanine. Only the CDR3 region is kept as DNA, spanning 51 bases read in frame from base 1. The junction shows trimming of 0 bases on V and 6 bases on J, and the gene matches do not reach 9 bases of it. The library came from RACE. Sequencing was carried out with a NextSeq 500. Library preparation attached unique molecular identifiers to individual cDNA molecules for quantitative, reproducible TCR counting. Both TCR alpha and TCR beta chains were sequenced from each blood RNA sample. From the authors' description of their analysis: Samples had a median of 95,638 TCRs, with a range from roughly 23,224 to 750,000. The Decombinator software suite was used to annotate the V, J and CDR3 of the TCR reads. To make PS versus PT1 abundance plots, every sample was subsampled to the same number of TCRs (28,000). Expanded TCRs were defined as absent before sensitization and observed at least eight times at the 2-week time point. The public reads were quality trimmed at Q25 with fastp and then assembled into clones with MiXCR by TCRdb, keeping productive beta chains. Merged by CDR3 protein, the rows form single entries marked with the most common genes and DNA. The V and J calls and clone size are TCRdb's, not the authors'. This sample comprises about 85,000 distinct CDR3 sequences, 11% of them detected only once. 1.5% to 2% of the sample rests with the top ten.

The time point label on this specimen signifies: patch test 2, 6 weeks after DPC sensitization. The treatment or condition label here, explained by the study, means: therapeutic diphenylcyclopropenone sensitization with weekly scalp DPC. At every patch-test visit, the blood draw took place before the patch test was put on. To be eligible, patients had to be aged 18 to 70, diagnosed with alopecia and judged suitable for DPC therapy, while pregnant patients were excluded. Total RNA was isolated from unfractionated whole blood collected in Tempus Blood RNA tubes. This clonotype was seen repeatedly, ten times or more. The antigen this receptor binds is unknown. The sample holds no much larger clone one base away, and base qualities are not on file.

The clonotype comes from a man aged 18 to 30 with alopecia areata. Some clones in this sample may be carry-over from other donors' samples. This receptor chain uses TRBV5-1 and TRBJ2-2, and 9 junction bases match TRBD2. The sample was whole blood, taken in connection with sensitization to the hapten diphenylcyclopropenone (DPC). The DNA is TGCGCCAGCAGCTTGGCAGCGCAGGGACTAGCTGCCGGGGAGCTGTTTTTT. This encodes CASSLAAQGLAAGELFF.